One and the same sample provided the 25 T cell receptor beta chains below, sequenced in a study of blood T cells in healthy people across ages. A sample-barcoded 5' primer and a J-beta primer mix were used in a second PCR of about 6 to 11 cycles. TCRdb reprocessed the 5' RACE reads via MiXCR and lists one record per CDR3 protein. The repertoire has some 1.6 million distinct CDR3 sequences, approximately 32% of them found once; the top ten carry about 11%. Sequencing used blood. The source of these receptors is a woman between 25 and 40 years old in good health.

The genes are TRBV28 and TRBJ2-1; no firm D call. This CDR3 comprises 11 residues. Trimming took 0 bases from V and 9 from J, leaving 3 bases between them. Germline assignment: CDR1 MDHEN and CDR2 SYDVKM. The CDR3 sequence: CASSLWGEQFF. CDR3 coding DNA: TGTGCCAGCAGTTTATGGGGTGAGCAGTTCTTC.

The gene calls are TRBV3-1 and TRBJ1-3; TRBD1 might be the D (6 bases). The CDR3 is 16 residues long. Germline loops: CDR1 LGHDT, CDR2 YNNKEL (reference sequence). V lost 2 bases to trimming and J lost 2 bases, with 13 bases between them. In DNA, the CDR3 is TGTGCCAGCAGCCAAACGTCGGACAGACCTGGAAACACCATATATTTT. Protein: CASSQTSDRPGNTIYF.

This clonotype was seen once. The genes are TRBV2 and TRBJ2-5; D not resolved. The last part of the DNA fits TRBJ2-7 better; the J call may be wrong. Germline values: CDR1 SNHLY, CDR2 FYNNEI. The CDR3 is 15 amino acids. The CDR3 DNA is TGTGCCAGCAGTAAGGGAAGAGGAGATAGGGTCGAGCAGTACTTC. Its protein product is CASSKGRGDRVEQYF.

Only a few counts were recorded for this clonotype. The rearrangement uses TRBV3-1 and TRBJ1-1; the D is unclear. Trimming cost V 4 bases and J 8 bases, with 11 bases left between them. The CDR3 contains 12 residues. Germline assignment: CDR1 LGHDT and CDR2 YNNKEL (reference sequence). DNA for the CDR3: TGTGCCAGCAGCCGCTCCCGCGGAGAAGCTTTCTTT. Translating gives CASSRSRGEAFF.

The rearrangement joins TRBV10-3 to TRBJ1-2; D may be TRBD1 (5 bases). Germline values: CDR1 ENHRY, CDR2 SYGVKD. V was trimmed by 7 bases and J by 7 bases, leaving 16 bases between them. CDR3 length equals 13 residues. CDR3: CAITRDLCSGYTF. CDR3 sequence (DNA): TGTGCCATCACCCGGGACCTTTGCTCTGGCTACACCTTC.

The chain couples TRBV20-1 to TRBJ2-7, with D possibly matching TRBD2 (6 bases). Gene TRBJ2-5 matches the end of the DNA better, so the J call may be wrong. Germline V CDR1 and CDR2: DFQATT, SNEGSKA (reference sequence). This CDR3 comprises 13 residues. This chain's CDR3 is CSVNRESGETQYF. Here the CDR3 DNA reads TGCAGTGTTAACCGGGAGTCGGGGGAGACCCAGTACTTC.

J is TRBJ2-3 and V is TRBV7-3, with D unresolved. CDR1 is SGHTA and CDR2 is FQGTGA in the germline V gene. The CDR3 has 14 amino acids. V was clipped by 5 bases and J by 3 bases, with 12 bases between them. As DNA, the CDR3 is TGTGCCAGCAGCCCTGGGATCGAGACAGATACGCAGTATTTT. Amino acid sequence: CASSPGIETDTQYF.

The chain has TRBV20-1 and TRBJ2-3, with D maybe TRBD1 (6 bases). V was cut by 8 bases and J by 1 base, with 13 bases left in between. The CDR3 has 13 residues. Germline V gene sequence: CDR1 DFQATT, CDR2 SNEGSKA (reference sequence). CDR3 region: CSTAGEGTDTQYF. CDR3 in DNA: TGCAGTACTGCAGGGGAAGGCACAGATACGCAGTATTTT.

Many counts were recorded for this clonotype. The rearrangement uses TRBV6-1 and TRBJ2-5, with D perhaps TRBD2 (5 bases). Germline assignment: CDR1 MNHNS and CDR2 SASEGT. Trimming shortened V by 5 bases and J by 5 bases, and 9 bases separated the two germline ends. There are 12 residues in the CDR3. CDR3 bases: TGTGCCAGCAGTCGGTCGGGGGAGACCCAGTACTTC. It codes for CASSRSGETQYF.

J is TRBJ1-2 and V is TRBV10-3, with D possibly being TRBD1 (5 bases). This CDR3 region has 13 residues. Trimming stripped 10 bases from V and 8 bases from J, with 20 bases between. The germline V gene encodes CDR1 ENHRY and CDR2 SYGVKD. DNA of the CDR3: TGTGCCAGCGGGTTTGGGGGGGTGGAAGGCTACACCTTC. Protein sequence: CASGFGGVEGYTF.

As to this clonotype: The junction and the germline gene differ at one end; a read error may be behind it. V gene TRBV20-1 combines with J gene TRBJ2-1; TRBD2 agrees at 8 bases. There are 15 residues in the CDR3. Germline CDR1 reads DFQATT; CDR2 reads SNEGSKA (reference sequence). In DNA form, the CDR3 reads TGCAGTGCCCAGGCTAGCGGGCCCACCTACAATGGGCAGTTCTTC. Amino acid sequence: CSAQASGPTYNGQFF.

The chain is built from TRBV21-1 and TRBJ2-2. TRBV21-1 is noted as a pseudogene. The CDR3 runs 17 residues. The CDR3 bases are TGTGCCAGCAGCAAACACGACATCGGAACGAACACCGGGGGGCTGTTTTTT. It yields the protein CASSKHDIGTNTGGLFF.

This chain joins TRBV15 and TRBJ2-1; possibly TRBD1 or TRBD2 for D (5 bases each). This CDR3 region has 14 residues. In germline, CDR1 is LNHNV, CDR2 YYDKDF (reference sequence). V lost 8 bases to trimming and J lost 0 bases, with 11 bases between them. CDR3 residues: CATARDRSYNEQFF. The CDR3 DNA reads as TGTGCCACCGCCCGGGACCGCTCCTACAATGAGCAGTTCTTC.

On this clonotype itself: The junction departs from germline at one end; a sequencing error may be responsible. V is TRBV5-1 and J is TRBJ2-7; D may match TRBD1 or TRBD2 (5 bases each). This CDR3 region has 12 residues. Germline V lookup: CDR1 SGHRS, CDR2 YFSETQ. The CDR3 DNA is TGCGCCAGCAGCTGGGGACGGGGCGAGCGGTACTTC. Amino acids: CASSWGRGERYF.

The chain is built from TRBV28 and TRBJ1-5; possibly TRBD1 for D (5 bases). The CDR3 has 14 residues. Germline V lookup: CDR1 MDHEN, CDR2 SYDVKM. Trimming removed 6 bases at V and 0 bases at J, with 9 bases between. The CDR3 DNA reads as TGTGCCAGCAGCGGCAGGGTTAGCAATCAGCCCCAGCATTTT. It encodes CASSGRVSNQPQHF.

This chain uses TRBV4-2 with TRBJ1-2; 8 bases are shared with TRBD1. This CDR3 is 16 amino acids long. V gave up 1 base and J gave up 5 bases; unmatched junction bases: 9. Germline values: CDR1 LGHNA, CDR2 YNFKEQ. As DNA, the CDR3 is TGTGCCAGCAGCCAAGCTGAAGGACAGGGCGGGTATGGCTACACCTTC. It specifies CASSQAEGQGGYGYTF.

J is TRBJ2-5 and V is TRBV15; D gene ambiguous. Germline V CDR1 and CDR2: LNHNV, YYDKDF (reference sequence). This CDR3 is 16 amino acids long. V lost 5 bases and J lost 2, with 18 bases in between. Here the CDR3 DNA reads TGTGCCACCAGCTCACCCCGGCCGGGCAGACAAGAGACCCAGTACTTC. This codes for CATSSPRPGRQETQYF.

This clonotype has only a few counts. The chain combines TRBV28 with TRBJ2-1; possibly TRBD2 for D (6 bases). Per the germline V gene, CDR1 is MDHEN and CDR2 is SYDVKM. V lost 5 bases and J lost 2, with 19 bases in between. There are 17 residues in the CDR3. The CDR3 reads CASSPHPGTPAYNEQFF. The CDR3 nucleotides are TGTGCCAGCAGTCCTCACCCCGGGACTCCCGCCTACAATGAGCAGTTCTTC.

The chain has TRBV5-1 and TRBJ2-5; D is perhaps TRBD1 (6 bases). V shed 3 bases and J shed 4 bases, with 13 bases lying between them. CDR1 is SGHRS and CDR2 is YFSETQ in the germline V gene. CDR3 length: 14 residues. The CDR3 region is CASSSGQPLETQYF. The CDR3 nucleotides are TGCGCCAGCAGCTCTGGACAGCCCCTAGAGACCCAGTACTTC. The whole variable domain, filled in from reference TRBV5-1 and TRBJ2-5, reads KAGVTQTPRYLIKTRGQQVTLSCSPISGHRSVSWYQQTPGQGLQFLFEYFSETQRNKGNFPGRFSGRQFSNSRSEMNVSTLELGDSALYLCASSSGQPLETQYFGPGTRLLVL.

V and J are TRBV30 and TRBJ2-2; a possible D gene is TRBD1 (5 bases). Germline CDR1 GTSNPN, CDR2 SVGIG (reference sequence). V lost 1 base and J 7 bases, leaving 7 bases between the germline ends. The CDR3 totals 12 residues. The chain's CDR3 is CAWSEGNGELFF. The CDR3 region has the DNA TGTGCCTGGAGTGAGGGGAACGGGGAGCTGTTTTTT.

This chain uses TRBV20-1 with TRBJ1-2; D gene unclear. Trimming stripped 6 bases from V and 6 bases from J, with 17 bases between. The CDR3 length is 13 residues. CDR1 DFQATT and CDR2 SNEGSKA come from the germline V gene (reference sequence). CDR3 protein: CSATDGELNGYTF. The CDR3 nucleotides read TGCAGTGCAACCGACGGCGAACTCAATGGCTACACCTTC.

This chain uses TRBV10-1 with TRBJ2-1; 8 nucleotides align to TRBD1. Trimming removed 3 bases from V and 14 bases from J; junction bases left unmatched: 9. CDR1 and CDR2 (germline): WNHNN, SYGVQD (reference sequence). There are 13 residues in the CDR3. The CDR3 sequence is CASSEGSGQVKFF. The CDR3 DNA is TGCGCCAGCAGTGAAGGTTCGGGACAGGTTAAGTTCTTC.

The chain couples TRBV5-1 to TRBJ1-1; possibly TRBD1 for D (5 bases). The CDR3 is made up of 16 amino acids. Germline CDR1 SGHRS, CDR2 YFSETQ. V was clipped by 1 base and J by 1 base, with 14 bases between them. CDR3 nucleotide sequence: TGCGCCAGCAGCTTGCCAGGCGGGAGGGGGAACACTGAAGCTTTCTTT. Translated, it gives CASSLPGGRGNTEAFF.

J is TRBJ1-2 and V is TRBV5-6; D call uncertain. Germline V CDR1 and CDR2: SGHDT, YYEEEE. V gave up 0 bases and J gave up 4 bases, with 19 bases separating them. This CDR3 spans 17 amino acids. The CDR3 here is CASSLEERSANPYGYTF. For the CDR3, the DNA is TGTGCCAGCAGCTTGGAGGAAAGGTCCGCTAATCCCTATGGCTACACCTTC.

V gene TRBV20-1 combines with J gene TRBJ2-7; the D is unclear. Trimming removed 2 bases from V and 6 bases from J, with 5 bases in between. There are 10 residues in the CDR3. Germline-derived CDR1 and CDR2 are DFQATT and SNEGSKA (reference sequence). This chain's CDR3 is CSARWREQYF. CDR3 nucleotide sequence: TGCAGTGCTAGATGGCGCGAGCAGTACTTC.